This T cell receptor beta chain was captured in a study of T cells in localized non-small cell lung cancer. Overall study results and limits: Because only a single region of the tumor was sequenced, heterogeneity remains possible. In adjacent lung appeared a median approximately 61 of the top 100 tumor clones. Exceeding tumor, uninvolved adjacent lung had the highest T cell clonality. Longer overall survival accompanied higher blood T cell density.

The table came from immunoSEQ multiplex PCR; TCRdb's copy has only in-frame clones and leaves some out. Of around 26,000 clones in the sample, approximately 90% are singletons; the top ten hold about 9%. From germline, CDR1 is SGHDT and CDR2 YYEEEE. Trimming stripped 6 bases from V and 5 bases from J, with 14 bases between. The CDR3 is 13 amino acids. As concerns this clone: No antigen is known for it.

The J gene is TRBJ2-5, the V gene TRBV5-6; D ambiguous. The receptor was isolated from a woman aged 40-69 years with stage III lung adenocarcinoma. Source: peripheral blood mononuclear cells, taken before any cancer treatment. The CDR3 sequence is CASTSSAAETQYF. The CDR3 DNA follows: TGTGCCAGCACCTCCTCGGCGGCGGAGACCCAGTACTTC.